Listed below are T cell receptor beta chains from one sample, sequenced in a study of OX40 agonist ivuxolimab in advanced cancers. Produced via immunoSEQ multiplex PCR; TCRdb's table is partial and in-frame only. There are approximately 59,000 clones in the sample; 88% occur only once, and roughly 3% lies in the top ten. The sequenced sample was CD4+ or CD8+ T cells sorted from blood, obtained in a trial of the OX40 agonist ivuxolimab. The receptors were sampled from an adult with an advanced solid tumor such as melanoma, head and neck, liver or kidney cancer. CDR3s include the opening cysteine and the closing phenylalanine or tryptophan. D genes are given only for firm matches. For some rows the clone size is stated as once, few or many, or as a class when expanded; others skip it.

length,V,J,size,D,DNA,CDR3
15,TRBV6-1,TRBJ1-1,-,-,TGTGCCAGCAGTAGGGGACGAGGTTGGGACACTGAAGCTTTCTTT,CASSRGRGWDTEAFF
12,TRBV7-9,TRBJ1-2,-,-,TGTGCCAGCAGTAGACGGAACTATGGCTACACCTTC,CASSRRNYGYTF
12,TRBV14,TRBJ1-2,-,TRBD1,TGTGCCAGCAGCGGGACAGGGTTTGGCTACACCTTC,CASSGTGFGYTF
13,TRBV19,TRBJ2-7,-,TRBD1,TGTGCCAGTAGTCTTCGGACAGGGGACGAGCAGTACTTC,CASSLRTGDEQYF
12,TRBV19,TRBJ2-2,-,-,TGTGCCAGTCCTTCCGACACCGGGGAGCTGTTTTTT,CASPSDTGELFF
15,TRBV5-6,TRBJ1-2,-,-,TGTGCCAGCAGCTTGTTTCAGGGATACGTGGACGGCTACACCTTC,CASSLFQGYVDGYTF
16,TRBV28,TRBJ1-2,-,-,TGTGCCAGCAGTTTATGGCAGGGGATGGCAAACTATGGCTACACCTTC,CASSLWQGMANYGYTF
13,TRBV4-1,TRBJ2-3,few,TRBD2,TGCGCCGGCGCGGGAGGATTGGGGGATACGCAGTATTTT,CAGAGGLGDTQYF
11,TRBV29-1,TRBJ1-2,-,-,TGCAGCGTTGAAGCTAACTATGGCTACACCTTC,CSVEANYGYTF
15,TRBV27,TRBJ1-1,-,-,TGTGCCAGCAGTTTATCGGCAGGGGCGCGGACTGAAGCTTTCTTT,CASSLSAGARTEAFF
18,TRBV14,TRBJ1-3,-,TRBD1,TGTGCCAGCAGCCCGTTTTGGGCCACAGGGGATAGCGGAAACACCATATATTTT,CASSPFWATGDSGNTIYF